Listed below are T cell receptor beta chains from one sample, sequenced in a study of cytomegalovirus exposure and HLA in healthy donors. Clones were read by immunoSEQ multiplex PCR, and TCRdb kept only the in-frame ones, dropping some. The table has over 150,000 clones, 80% seen once. Sequences were obtained from PBMCs. Every receptor here comes from a woman aged 45-59 years in good health and CMV-seropositive. Each CDR3 is given with its conserved first and last residue. The order of the fields is V gene, D gene, clone size, J gene, CDR3 protein, CDR3 DNA. D genes are given only for firm matches. Not all rows give a size; the values are once, few, many and, for expanded clones, a class.

v_call: TRBV28; d_call: .; clone_size: .; j_call: TRBJ1-1; cdr3_aa: CASSVTGRGTTEAFF; cdr3_nt: TGTGCCAGCAGTGTGACAGGTCGAGGAACTACTGAAGCTTTCTTT
v_call: TRBV5-4; d_call: .; clone_size: .; j_call: TRBJ1-3; cdr3_aa: CASSSQGNTIYF; cdr3_nt: TGTGCCAGCAGCTCACAGGGAAACACCATATATTTT
v_call: TRBV18; d_call: .; clone_size: few; j_call: TRBJ2-3; cdr3_aa: CASSPWGLDSTDTQYF; cdr3_nt: TGTGCCAGCTCACCATGGGGACTCGACAGCACAGATACGCAGTATTTT
v_call: TRBV7-2; d_call: TRBD2; clone_size: once; j_call: TRBJ2-2; cdr3_aa: CASSLASGYTGELFF; cdr3_nt: TGTGCCAGCAGCTTGGCTAGCGGGTACACCGGGGAGCTGTTTTTT
v_call: TRBV7-3; d_call: TRBD1; clone_size: .; j_call: TRBJ1-1; cdr3_aa: CASSQGAANTEAFF; cdr3_nt: TGTGCCAGCAGCCAGGGGGCAGCGAACACTGAAGCTTTCTTT
v_call: TRBV7-2; d_call: .; clone_size: .; j_call: TRBJ2-7; cdr3_aa: CASSAGQTYEQYF; cdr3_nt: TGTGCCAGCAGCGCGGGACAGACCTACGAGCAGTACTTC
v_call: TRBV18; d_call: TRBD1; clone_size: few; j_call: TRBJ2-7; cdr3_aa: CASSVGTGRNEQYF; cdr3_nt: TGTGCCAGCTCCGTTGGGACAGGGAGGAACGAGCAGTACTTC
v_call: TRBV15; d_call: TRBD1; clone_size: .; j_call: TRBJ2-7; cdr3_aa: CATSRDRVYEQYF; cdr3_nt: TGTGCCACCAGCAGGGACAGGGTGTACGAGCAGTACTTC
v_call: TRBV28; d_call: TRBD1; clone_size: .; j_call: TRBJ2-5; cdr3_aa: CASSLRRQGVQETQYF; cdr3_nt: TGTGCCAGCAGTTTACGCCGACAGGGTGTACAAGAGACCCAGTACTTC
v_call: TRBV30; d_call: TRBD2; clone_size: .; j_call: TRBJ2-3; cdr3_aa: CAWTGLAGGQSSTDTQYF; cdr3_nt: TGTGCCTGGACTGGCCTAGCGGGGGGGCAATCTAGCACAGATACGCAGTATTTT
v_call: TRBV11-2; d_call: .; clone_size: .; j_call: TRBJ2-5; cdr3_aa: CASSFGGKETQYF; cdr3_nt: TGTGCCAGCAGCTTCGGCGGGAAAGAGACCCAGTACTTC
v_call: TRBV11-2; d_call: TRBD1; clone_size: .; j_call: TRBJ2-6; cdr3_aa: CASSWGQGPNVLTF; cdr3_nt: TGTGCCAGCAGCTGGGGACAGGGACCCAACGTCCTGACTTTC
v_call: TRBV29-1; d_call: TRBD1; clone_size: .; j_call: TRBJ1-2; cdr3_aa: CSTRQGASYGHTF; cdr3_nt: TGCAGCACCCGACAGGGGGCAAGCTATGGCCACACCTTC
v_call: TRBV28; d_call: .; clone_size: .; j_call: TRBJ1-2; cdr3_aa: CASSLLQGTAGYTF; cdr3_nt: TGTGCCAGCAGTTTACTACAGGGCACCGCTGGCTACACCTTC
v_call: TRBV7-3; d_call: TRBD1; clone_size: .; j_call: TRBJ1-5; cdr3_aa: CASSSYRGGNQPQHF; cdr3_nt: TGTGCCAGCAGCTCCTACAGGGGTGGCAATCAGCCCCAGCATTTT
v_call: TRBV29-1; d_call: TRBD1; clone_size: .; j_call: TRBJ1-1; cdr3_aa: CSDLQGIGNTEAFF; cdr3_nt: TGCAGCGATCTACAGGGGATTGGAAACACTGAAGCTTTCTTT
v_call: TRBV14; d_call: TRBD1; clone_size: .; j_call: TRBJ2-7; cdr3_aa: CASSQTGTASYEQYF; cdr3_nt: TGTGCCAGCAGCCAGACCGGGACAGCTTCCTACGAGCAGTACTTC
v_call: TRBV5-1; d_call: .; clone_size: once; j_call: TRBJ1-2; cdr3_aa: CASSDANGVYGYTF; cdr3_nt: TGCGCCAGCAGCGACGCAAACGGGGTCTATGGCTACACCTTC
v_call: TRBV28; d_call: TRBD1; clone_size: .; j_call: TRBJ2-7; cdr3_aa: CASSPGQGPYEQYF; cdr3_nt: TGTGCCAGCAGTCCTGGACAGGGCCCCTACGAGCAGTACTTC
v_call: TRBV7-2; d_call: TRBD2; clone_size: .; j_call: TRBJ2-5; cdr3_aa: CASSPAGGRETQYF; cdr3_nt: TGTGCCAGCAGCCCGGCTGGCGGGAGGGAGACCCAGTACTTC
v_call: TRBV7-2; d_call: TRBD1; clone_size: .; j_call: TRBJ1-1; cdr3_aa: CASRTTGVPEAFF; cdr3_nt: TGTGCCAGCAGAACCACAGGGGTCCCTGAAGCTTTCTTT
v_call: TRBV6-1; d_call: TRBD1; clone_size: .; j_call: TRBJ2-1; cdr3_aa: CASRGQGNEQFF; cdr3_nt: TGTGCCAGCAGAGGACAGGGGAATGAGCAGTTCTTC
v_call: TRBV30; d_call: .; clone_size: .; j_call: TRBJ2-7; cdr3_aa: CAWSDRTYEQYF; cdr3_nt: TGTGCCTGGAGTGACAGGACCTACGAGCAGTACTTC
v_call: TRBV4-2; d_call: .; clone_size: .; j_call: TRBJ2-1; cdr3_aa: CASSQGGLRGYNEQFF; cdr3_nt: TGTGCCAGCAGCCAAGGAGGGCTCCGGGGCTACAATGAGCAGTTCTTC
v_call: TRBV2; d_call: TRBD2; clone_size: .; j_call: TRBJ2-1; cdr3_aa: CASRSTSGYNEQFF; cdr3_nt: TGTGCCAGCAGGTCCACTAGCGGTTACAATGAGCAGTTCTTC
v_call: TRBV20-1; d_call: .; clone_size: few; j_call: TRBJ2-7; cdr3_aa: CSASRYDEQYF; cdr3_nt: TGCAGTGCTAGTCGCTACGACGAGCAGTACTTC
v_call: TRBV30; d_call: TRBD1; clone_size: .; j_call: TRBJ1-2; cdr3_aa: CAWSAGGHGYTF; cdr3_nt: TGTGCCTGGAGTGCAGGGGGCCACGGCTACACCTTC
v_call: TRBV2; d_call: TRBD1; clone_size: .; j_call: TRBJ1-2; cdr3_aa: CASSRTGAYGYTF; cdr3_nt: TGTGCCAGCAGTCGTACAGGGGCCTATGGCTACACCTTC
v_call: TRBV19; d_call: TRBD1; clone_size: .; j_call: TRBJ1-1; cdr3_aa: CASKDRGPGGTEAFF; cdr3_nt: TGTGCCAGTAAGGACAGGGGGCCGGGAGGAACTGAAGCTTTCTTT
v_call: TRBV7-9; d_call: .; clone_size: few; j_call: TRBJ1-4; cdr3_aa: CSSSLARDEKLFF; cdr3_nt: TGTTCCAGCAGCTTAGCCCGGGATGAAAAACTGTTTTTT
v_call: TRBV5-5; d_call: TRBD2; clone_size: .; j_call: TRBJ2-3; cdr3_aa: CASSLPLAGADTQYF; cdr3_nt: TGTGCCAGCAGCTTGCCCCTAGCGGGGGCAGATACGCAGTATTTT
v_call: TRBV19; d_call: .; clone_size: .; j_call: TRBJ1-5; cdr3_aa: CASSRGDPNQPQHF; cdr3_nt: TGTGCCAGTAGTAGGGGGGACCCTAATCAGCCCCAGCATTTT
v_call: TRBV9; d_call: .; clone_size: once; j_call: TRBJ1-1; cdr3_aa: CASSVVMGARSTEAFF; cdr3_nt: TGTGCCAGCAGCGTAGTAATGGGGGCGCGGAGCACTGAAGCTTTCTTT
v_call: TRBV29-1; d_call: TRBD1; clone_size: .; j_call: TRBJ1-2; cdr3_aa: CSVSGGDYGYTF; cdr3_nt: TGCAGCGTTTCAGGGGGCGACTATGGCTACACCTTC
v_call: TRBV29-1; d_call: .; clone_size: .; j_call: TRBJ1-2; cdr3_aa: CSARTADTSFYGYTF; cdr3_nt: TGCAGCGCCCGAACTGCGGACACCTCTTTTTATGGCTACACCTTC
v_call: TRBV11-1; d_call: .; clone_size: .; j_call: TRBJ2-7; cdr3_aa: CASSLAASYEQYF; cdr3_nt: TGTGCCAGCAGCTTAGCAGCCTCCTACGAGCAGTACTTC
v_call: TRBV2; d_call: .; clone_size: .; j_call: TRBJ2-3; cdr3_aa: CASPLLYSGQYF; cdr3_nt: TGTGCCAGCCCTTTACTATATTCGGGGCAGTATTTT
v_call: TRBV6-4; d_call: TRBD2; clone_size: .; j_call: TRBJ2-7; cdr3_aa: CASSDRAGTSGVRSYEQYF; cdr3_nt: TGTGCCAGCAGTGATCGAGCCGGGACTAGCGGGGTCAGAAGCTACGAGCAGTACTTC
v_call: TRBV27; d_call: TRBD1; clone_size: .; j_call: TRBJ1-1; cdr3_aa: CASSFQGAIGEAFF; cdr3_nt: TGTGCCAGCAGTTTCCAGGGGGCCATAGGTGAAGCTTTCTTT
v_call: TRBV7-8; d_call: TRBD1; clone_size: few; j_call: TRBJ1-6; cdr3_aa: CASSFGTGNSPLHF; cdr3_nt: TGTGCCAGCAGCTTCGGGACAGGGAATTCACCCCTCCACTTT
v_call: TRBV7-9; d_call: TRBD2; clone_size: .; j_call: TRBJ2-7; cdr3_aa: CSSSLGIVGGREASYEQYF; cdr3_nt: TGTTCCAGCAGCTTAGGAATTGTGGGGGGGAGGGAAGCGTCCTACGAGCAGTACTTC
v_call: TRBV28; d_call: TRBD2; clone_size: .; j_call: TRBJ2-3; cdr3_aa: CALRRTSGRADTQYF; cdr3_nt: TGTGCCCTCCGGCGGACTAGCGGGAGGGCAGATACGCAGTATTTT
v_call: TRBV6-5; d_call: .; clone_size: .; j_call: TRBJ2-1; cdr3_aa: CASSYRDTYNEQFF; cdr3_nt: TGTGCCAGCAGTTACCGGGACACATACAATGAGCAGTTCTTC
v_call: TRBV21-1; d_call: .; clone_size: .; j_call: TRBJ2-2; cdr3_aa: CASMFQGTGGELFF; cdr3_nt: TGTGCCAGCATGTTCCAGGGGACGGGCGGGGAGCTGTTTTTT
v_call: TRBV28; d_call: .; clone_size: .; j_call: TRBJ2-3; cdr3_aa: CASSPILLGGRRTDTQYF; cdr3_nt: TGTGCCAGCAGTCCCATCCTCCTGGGGGGGCGACGCACAGATACGCAGTATTTT
v_call: TRBV5-1; d_call: .; clone_size: few; j_call: TRBJ2-5; cdr3_aa: CASSLHRGEETQYF; cdr3_nt: TGCGCCAGCAGCTTACACCGGGGAGAAGAGACCCAGTACTTC
v_call: TRBV30; d_call: .; clone_size: .; j_call: TRBJ1-1; cdr3_aa: CAWSVHTNTEAFF; cdr3_nt: TGTGCCTGGAGTGTACATACGAACACTGAAGCTTTCTTT
v_call: TRBV28; d_call: TRBD1; clone_size: .; j_call: TRBJ1-4; cdr3_aa: CASSFTGGREKLFF; cdr3_nt: TGTGCCAGCAGTTTTACAGGGGGCAGGGAAAAACTGTTTTTT
v_call: TRBV19; d_call: .; clone_size: .; j_call: TRBJ2-7; cdr3_aa: CASSTGFAIHEQYF; cdr3_nt: TGTGCCAGTAGTACAGGGTTTGCCATCCACGAGCAGTACTTC
v_call: TRBV5-4; d_call: TRBD1; clone_size: .; j_call: TRBJ2-5; cdr3_aa: CASSQGVRGETQYF; cdr3_nt: TGTGCCAGCAGCCAGGGGGTCAGGGGGGAGACCCAGTACTTC
v_call: TRBV7-2; d_call: TRBD1; clone_size: .; j_call: TRBJ2-7; cdr3_aa: CASSLGSRQGIYEQYF; cdr3_nt: TGTGCCAGCAGCTTAGGCTCGCGACAGGGAATCTACGAGCAGTACTTC
v_call: TRBV6-1; d_call: TRBD1; clone_size: few; j_call: TRBJ1-4; cdr3_aa: CASRRQGFNEKLFF; cdr3_nt: TGTGCCAGCAGAAGACAGGGCTTTAATGAAAAACTGTTTTTT
v_call: TRBV7-6; d_call: .; clone_size: .; j_call: TRBJ2-1; cdr3_aa: CASSLQGNEQFF; cdr3_nt: TGTGCCAGCAGCCTCCAGGGAAATGAGCAGTTCTTC
v_call: TRBV5-4; d_call: .; clone_size: once; j_call: TRBJ2-3; cdr3_aa: CASSLAWGQDSTDTQYF; cdr3_nt: TGTGCCAGCAGCTTGGCTTGGGGGCAGGATAGCACAGATACGCAGTATTTT
v_call: TRBV28; d_call: .; clone_size: few; j_call: TRBJ1-5; cdr3_aa: CASSLNGWQPQHF; cdr3_nt: TGTGCCAGCAGTTTAAACGGGTGGCAGCCCCAGCATTTT